This TCR beta chain was recovered during a study of shared clonotypes between healthy human individuals. Study overall: CD4 naive cells filled three plates per donor, CD4 memory three, CD8 naive two and CD8 memory one. Findings of the study overall: Shared clonotypes: about 5.3% naive CD4, about 3.5% naive CD8, under 2.5% memory CD4, around 0.4% memory CD8.

Method: immunoSEQ multiplex PCR; TCRdb's copy keeps in-frame clones and lacks some. The sample includes fewer than 1.4 million clones, about 80% of them seen just once. Worth noting for this clone: The antigen is not known.

Sample: memory CD4+ T cells from PBMCs. Described subset: CD45RA-negative fraction. The TCR originated in a man aged 18 to 29 in good health. Some clones in this sample may be carry-over from other donors' samples.

The CDR3 loop is CSVSTGGAGANVLTF. CDR3 sequence (DNA): TGCAGCGTTTCAACGGGGGGCGCTGGGGCCAACGTCCTGACTTTC. The chain is built from TRBV29-1 and TRBJ2-6; D is possibly TRBD2 (7 bases). Trimming removed 5 bases from V and 2 bases from J, with 13 bases in between. Per the germline V gene, CDR1 is SQVTM and CDR2 is ANQGSEA. The CDR3 spans 15 residues.